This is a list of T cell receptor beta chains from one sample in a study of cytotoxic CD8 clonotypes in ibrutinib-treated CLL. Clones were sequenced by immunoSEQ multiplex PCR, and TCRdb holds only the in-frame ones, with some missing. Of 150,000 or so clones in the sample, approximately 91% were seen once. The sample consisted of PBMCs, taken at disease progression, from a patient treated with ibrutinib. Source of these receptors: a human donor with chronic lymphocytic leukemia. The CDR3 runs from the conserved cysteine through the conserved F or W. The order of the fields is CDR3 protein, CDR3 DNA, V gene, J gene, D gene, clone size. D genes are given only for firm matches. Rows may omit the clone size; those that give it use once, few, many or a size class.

cdr3_aa: CASSPWTGNYEQYF; cdr3_nt: TGTGCCAGCAGCCCGTGGACAGGGAACTACGAGCAGTACTTC; v_call: TRBV7-9; j_call: TRBJ2-7; d_call: TRBD1; clone_size: NA
cdr3_aa: CASSPPGIGAQDTQYF; cdr3_nt: TGTGCCAGCAGCCCGCCGGGTATAGGGGCCCAAGATACGCAGTATTTT; v_call: TRBV7-8; j_call: TRBJ2-3; d_call: NA; clone_size: NA
cdr3_aa: CSVEGRITDTQYF; cdr3_nt: TGCAGCGTTGAGGGGCGGATCACAGATACGCAGTATTTT; v_call: TRBV29-1; j_call: TRBJ2-3; d_call: NA; clone_size: NA
cdr3_aa: CASSPSGGKGYTF; cdr3_nt: TGTGCCAGCAGCCCCAGTGGGGGGAAAGGCTACACCTTC; v_call: TRBV11-2; j_call: TRBJ1-2; d_call: NA; clone_size: NA
cdr3_aa: CSVDTTRQETQYF; cdr3_nt: TGCAGCGTGGACACCACCAGACAAGAGACCCAGTACTTC; v_call: TRBV29-1; j_call: TRBJ2-5; d_call: NA; clone_size: NA
cdr3_aa: CASSVAPGVQPTDTQYF; cdr3_nt: TGTGCCAGCAGCGTTGCCCCGGGGGTACAACCCACAGATACGCAGTATTTT; v_call: TRBV9; j_call: TRBJ2-3; d_call: NA; clone_size: NA
cdr3_aa: CASSLPGGKGYRQYF; cdr3_nt: TGTGCCAGCAGTCTTCCCGGGGGGAAGGGATATCGGCAGTACTTC; v_call: TRBV28; j_call: TRBJ2-7; d_call: TRBD2; clone_size: NA
cdr3_aa: CASSSQIPSASGRPITDTQYF; cdr3_nt: TGTGCCAGCAGCTCCCAAATACCCTCGGCTAGCGGGAGGCCCATTACAGATACGCAGTATTTT; v_call: TRBV7-3; j_call: TRBJ2-3; d_call: TRBD2; clone_size: NA
cdr3_aa: CASSRLGQGAWMNTEAFF; cdr3_nt: TGTGCCAGCTCACGACTAGGACAGGGGGCATGGATGAACACTGAAGCTTTCTTT; v_call: TRBV18; j_call: TRBJ1-1; d_call: TRBD1; clone_size: NA
cdr3_aa: CASSSDLTPEAFF; cdr3_nt: TGTGCCAGCAGCTCGGACTTAACCCCTGAAGCTTTCTTT; v_call: TRBV11-3; j_call: TRBJ1-1; d_call: NA; clone_size: few
cdr3_aa: CASSLELGQGAAGELFF; cdr3_nt: TGTGCCAGCAGCTTGGAGTTAGGGCAGGGGGCGGCCGGGGAGCTGTTTTTT; v_call: TRBV5-5; j_call: TRBJ2-2; d_call: TRBD1; clone_size: NA
cdr3_aa: CASSEMGPSGNTIYF; cdr3_nt: TGTGCCAGCAGTGAGATGGGACCCTCTGGAAACACCATATATTTT; v_call: TRBV6-1; j_call: TRBJ1-3; d_call: NA; clone_size: NA
cdr3_aa: CASSKQSGNYEQYF; cdr3_nt: TGTGCCAGCAGCAAACAAAGCGGGAACTACGAGCAGTACTTC; v_call: TRBV7-6; j_call: TRBJ2-7; d_call: TRBD2; clone_size: NA
cdr3_aa: CASSFWGDFDEQYF; cdr3_nt: TGCGCCAGCAGCTTTTGGGGGGATTTCGACGAGCAGTACTTC; v_call: TRBV5-1; j_call: TRBJ2-7; d_call: NA; clone_size: NA
cdr3_aa: CASSLIGQGMYEQYF; cdr3_nt: TGTGCCAGCAGCTTGATAGGACAGGGTATGTACGAGCAGTACTTC; v_call: TRBV5-5; j_call: TRBJ2-7; d_call: TRBD1; clone_size: NA
cdr3_aa: CASSLAGGPGQYF; cdr3_nt: TGTGCCAGCAGCTTAGCGGGAGGGCCCGGGCAGTACTTC; v_call: TRBV7-2; j_call: TRBJ2-7; d_call: TRBD2; clone_size: NA
cdr3_aa: CATSREGLFQETQYF; cdr3_nt: TGTGCCACCAGCAGAGAGGGACTATTCCAAGAGACCCAGTACTTC; v_call: TRBV15; j_call: TRBJ2-5; d_call: TRBD2; clone_size: NA
cdr3_aa: CASSYSRTGELFF; cdr3_nt: TGTGCCAGCAGTTACTCCAGGACCGGGGAGCTGTTTTTT; v_call: TRBV6-5; j_call: TRBJ2-2; d_call: NA; clone_size: few
cdr3_aa: CSVEGPGTGIYEQYF; cdr3_nt: TGCAGCGTTGAAGGGCCCGGGACAGGAATCTACGAGCAGTACTTC; v_call: TRBV29-1; j_call: TRBJ2-7; d_call: TRBD1; clone_size: NA
cdr3_aa: CASSQEREISTDTQYF; cdr3_nt: TGCGCCAGCAGTCAGGAGCGGGAGATTAGCACAGATACGCAGTATTTT; v_call: TRBV23-1; j_call: TRBJ2-3; d_call: TRBD2; clone_size: NA
cdr3_aa: CASSPPSFVRGYTF; cdr3_nt: TGTGCCAGCAGCCCTCCAAGCTTTGTTCGGGGCTACACCTTC; v_call: TRBV5-6; j_call: TRBJ1-2; d_call: NA; clone_size: NA
cdr3_aa: CASSPPPAESGYEQYF; cdr3_nt: TGTGCCAGCTCACCACCCCCGGCAGAAAGCGGGTACGAGCAGTACTTC; v_call: TRBV18; j_call: TRBJ2-7; d_call: NA; clone_size: NA
cdr3_aa: CASSPGHATNEKLFF; cdr3_nt: TGTGCCAGTAGTCCGGGACACGCAACTAATGAAAAACTGTTTTTT; v_call: TRBV19; j_call: TRBJ1-4; d_call: NA; clone_size: NA
cdr3_aa: CASSERSGAIGELFF; cdr3_nt: TGTGCCAGCAGTGAAAGGTCGGGAGCTATCGGGGAGCTGTTTTTT; v_call: TRBV2; j_call: TRBJ2-2; d_call: NA; clone_size: NA
cdr3_aa: CASSLGQGEKLFF; cdr3_nt: TGTGCCAGCTCACTGGGACAGGGGGAAAAACTGTTTTTT; v_call: TRBV18; j_call: TRBJ1-4; d_call: TRBD1; clone_size: NA
cdr3_aa: CASSLNAAMNTEAFF; cdr3_nt: TGTGCCAGCAGCTTAAACGCGGCGATGAACACTGAAGCTTTCTTT; v_call: TRBV7-3; j_call: TRBJ1-1; d_call: NA; clone_size: NA
cdr3_aa: CASSRGLAGEGYEQYF; cdr3_nt: TGTGCCAGCAGCCGGGGACTAGCGGGAGAGGGCTACGAGCAGTACTTC; v_call: TRBV5-4; j_call: TRBJ2-7; d_call: TRBD2; clone_size: NA
cdr3_aa: CASSLDAGGYNEQFF; cdr3_nt: TGTGCCAGCAGCTTAGATGCGGGAGGATACAATGAGCAGTTCTTC; v_call: TRBV11-2; j_call: TRBJ2-1; d_call: TRBD2; clone_size: NA
cdr3_aa: CAWRTSTGELFF; cdr3_nt: TGTGCCTGGAGGACTAGCACCGGGGAGCTGTTTTTT; v_call: TRBV30; j_call: TRBJ2-2; d_call: NA; clone_size: NA
cdr3_aa: CASSPGTGVSYEQYF; cdr3_nt: TGTGCCAGCAGTCCCGGGACAGGGGTCTCCTACGAGCAGTACTTC; v_call: TRBV6-5; j_call: TRBJ2-7; d_call: TRBD1; clone_size: few
cdr3_aa: CASSPGWNQPQHF; cdr3_nt: TGTGCCAGCAGCCCGGGGTGGAATCAGCCCCAGCATTTT; v_call: TRBV5-4; j_call: TRBJ1-5; d_call: NA; clone_size: NA
cdr3_aa: CASSVDTGVFGGYTF; cdr3_nt: TGTGCCAGCAGTGTTGACACGGGAGTGTTCGGAGGCTACACCTTC; v_call: TRBV6-4; j_call: TRBJ1-2; d_call: NA; clone_size: NA